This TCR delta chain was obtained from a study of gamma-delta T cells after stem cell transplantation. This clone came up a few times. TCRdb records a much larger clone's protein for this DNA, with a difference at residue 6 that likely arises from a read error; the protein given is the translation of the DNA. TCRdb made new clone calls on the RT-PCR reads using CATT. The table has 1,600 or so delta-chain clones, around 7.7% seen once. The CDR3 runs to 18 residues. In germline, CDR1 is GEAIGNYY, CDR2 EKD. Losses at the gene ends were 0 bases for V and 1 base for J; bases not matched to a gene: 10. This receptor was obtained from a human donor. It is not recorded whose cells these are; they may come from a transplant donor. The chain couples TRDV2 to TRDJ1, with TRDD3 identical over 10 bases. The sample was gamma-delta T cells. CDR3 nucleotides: TGTGCCTGTGACACCCCCCACCGTACTGGGGGATCCACCGATAAACTCATCTTT. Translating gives CACDTPHRTGGSTDKLIF.